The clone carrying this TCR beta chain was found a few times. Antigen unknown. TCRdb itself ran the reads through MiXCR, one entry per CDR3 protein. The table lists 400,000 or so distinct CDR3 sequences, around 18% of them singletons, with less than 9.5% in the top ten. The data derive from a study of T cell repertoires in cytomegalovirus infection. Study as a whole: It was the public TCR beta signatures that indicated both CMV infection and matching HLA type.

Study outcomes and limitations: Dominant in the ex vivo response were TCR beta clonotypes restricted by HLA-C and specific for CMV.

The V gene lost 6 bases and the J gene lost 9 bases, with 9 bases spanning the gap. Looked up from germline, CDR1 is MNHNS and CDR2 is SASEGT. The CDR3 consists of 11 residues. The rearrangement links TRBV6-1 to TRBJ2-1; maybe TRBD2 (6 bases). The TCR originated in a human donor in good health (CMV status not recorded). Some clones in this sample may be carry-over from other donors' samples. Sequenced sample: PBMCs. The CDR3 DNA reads TGTGCCAGCAGGGAGGGGACTGAGCAGTTCTTC. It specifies CASREGTEQFF.